These 7 T cell receptor beta chains came from one sample sequenced in a study of T cell responses to AZD1222 COVID-19 vaccine. Profiled with immunoSEQ multiplex PCR; TCRdb holds only in-frame clones, not every one. The sample consists of fewer than 80,000 clones, about four fifths of them appearing once. The sample was peripheral blood, taken on day 0 of MenACWY control vaccination. The receptors stem from an adult in good health.

The rearrangement uses TRBV20-1 and TRBJ2-3, with 8 bases that match TRBD2. Germline CDR1 DFQATT, CDR2 SNEGSKA (reference sequence). With V trimmed by 5 bases and J by 5 bases, 6 bases remained unmatched. The CDR3 runs 13 residues. Written as DNA, the CDR3 is TGCAGTGCTGGTGGACTAGCTGAAGATACGCAGTATTTT. Protein product: CSAGGLAEDTQYF.

This clone was seen more than once but under ten times. Other DNA sequences from this sample encode an identical CDR3 as well. The chain combines TRBV12-3 or TRBV12-4 with TRBJ1-1; weak D call: TRBD1 (6 bases). Trimming removed 3 bases from V and 4 bases from J, with 9 bases in between. The CDR3 length is 13 residues. The CDR3 nucleotides read TGTGCCAGCAGTTTTGGAGGGGGCACTGAAGCTTTCTTT. It is translated as CASSFGGGTEAFF.

This chain joins TRBV11-2 and TRBJ1-6; D is unclear. This CDR3 has 15 residues. V was shortened by 2 bases and J by 7 bases, with 12 bases between the two germline ends. The germline gives CDR1 SGHAT, CDR2 FQNNGV. The CDR3 region is CASSLMPGGNSPLHF. CDR3 DNA: TGTGCCAGCAGCTTAATGCCAGGTGGAAATTCACCCCTCCACTTT.

The chain is built from TRBV19 and TRBJ1-5, with TRBD1 as a possible D gene (5 bases). CDR3 length equals 17 residues. Per germline, CDR1 LNHDA and CDR2 SQIVND (reference sequence). The V and J ends lost 3 bases and 4 bases respectively, with 19 bases between them. This CDR3 reads CASSISGTGLRNQPQHF. The CDR3 DNA reads as TGTGCCAGTAGTATCTCGGGGACGGGGCTTCGGAATCAGCCCCAGCATTTT.

In this sample, this clone turned up once. The gene calls are TRBV5-1 and TRBJ1-1; D ambiguous. CDR1 and CDR2 from the germline V gene are SGHRS and YFSETQ. The CDR3 runs to 15 residues. V lost 5 bases and J lost 0, with 14 bases in between. The CDR3 sequence is CASRPLLAMNTEAFF. The DNA of the CDR3 is TGCGCCAGCAGACCCCTACTCGCTATGAACACTGAAGCTTTCTTT.

The chain has TRBV10-3 and TRBJ2-1; tentatively, D is TRBD2 (5 bases). The germline V gene encodes CDR1 ENHRY and CDR2 SYGVKD. The ends were cut back, 3 bases at V and 9 bases at J, with 12 bases in the middle. This CDR3 is 13 amino acids long. CDR3 sequence: CAISDPRESEQFF. The CDR3 DNA sequence: TGTGCCATCAGTGATCCAAGGGAGAGTGAGCAGTTCTTC.

J is TRBJ1-1 and V is TRBV30; D is possibly TRBD1 (5 bases). V lost 2 bases, J lost 4 bases, and 8 bases lay in between. Germline V gene sequence: CDR1 GTSNPN, CDR2 SVGIG (reference sequence). CDR3 length equals 12 residues. This chain's CDR3 is CAWSRGFTEAFF. The CDR3 DNA reads TGTGCCTGGAGTCGGGGGTTCACTGAAGCTTTCTTT. Combining the CDR3 with reference TRBV30 and TRBJ1-1 gives the whole variable domain SQTIHQWPATLVQPVGSPLSLECTVEGTSNPNLYWYRQAAGRGLQLLFYSVGIGQISSEVPQNLSASRPQDRQFILSSKKLLLSDSGFYLCAWSRGFTEAFFGQGTRLTVV.